This record looks at one T cell receptor (beta chain) sequence and its context. Which antigen it targets is not known. No base qualities exist here, and no much larger clone lies one base off it. This entry is derived from a study of technical replicates of blood from a handful of donors (dated by TCRdb to the late 2010s). Libraries were made using the immunoSEQ multiplex PCR assay. TCRdb's version of the immuneACCESS table is confined to in-frame rearrangements and falls short of the full clone set. An unresolved V gene accounts for under half of the shortfall where checked; the remainder is of unknown origin. The sample records some 80,000 clones, around nine tenths of which are singletons. Jointly, the top ten make up roughly 0.4% of the sample. Trimming accounts for 5 bases at V and 4 bases at J, while the number of junction bases matched to no gene is 1. The germline V gene yields SGHTA for CDR1 and FQGNSA for CDR2. The CDR3, from cysteine to phenylalanine, totals 13 residues. CDR3 DNA is the only sequence kept; it has 39 bases, read in frame from the first base.

The sequence was collected from a human donor in good health. Specimen: T cells isolated from PBMCs. Recombination joined TRBV7-2 with TRBJ1-1, with TRBD1 matching 10 junction bases. The CDR3 region has the sequence CASSRDRGTEAFF. The bases are TGTGCCAGCAGCCGGGACAGGGGCACTGAAGCTTTCTTT.